This T cell receptor beta chain was documented in a study of blood T cell repertoires in COVID-19. Turning to the study itself: Spain, Italy and the United States supplied samples that represented acute and convalescent COVID-19. T cells, B-cell-depleted T cells, or PBMCs provided the cDNA or gDNA that served as material.

CDR1 and CDR2 (germline): MNHEY, SVGAGI. V shed 0 bases and J shed 5 bases, with 10 bases lying between them. The CDR3 loop spans 14 amino acids. Authors' processing steps: The authors estimated nucleated cell counts from reference gene primer amplification. Generated by immunoSEQ multiplex PCR, the TCRdb table keeps only in-frame clones and is missing some. D and trimming come from the DNA, and the V and J calls and clone size come from that table. The sample contains just over 350,000 clones, 70% to 90% of which appear only once. Those enrolled in Seattle joined during active infection and were followed longitudinally afterward.

The sequence was collected from a woman aged 60-70 years with COVID-19, enrolled during active disease. V is TRBV6-5 and J is TRBJ1-2, with D possibly matching TRBD1 (5 bases). Sequencing was performed on peripheral blood. The CDR3 DNA reads as TGTGCCAGCAGTTACTCGACAGTAAGATATGGCTACACCTTC. This codes for CASSYSTVRYGYTF.